The source of this T cell receptor (beta chain) is a study of long-term antiretroviral therapy in people with HIV. Study-wide results and limits: Post-ART diversity increased but stayed below transplant donor controls. Every time point showed a repertoire led by clones expanded before ART. Unavailable data included ART adherence, viral resistance and therapy changes (switches in treatment).

All participants with HIV were treated in the United States. The assay used was immunoSEQ (version v3.0), run at survey level. The repertoire was sequenced with immunoSEQ multiplex PCR; TCRdb's copy has only in-frame clones and lacks some. The table records around 26,000 clones, over 75% of them present only once. Worth noting for this clone: Antigen: not known.

The V end was cut by 3 bases, the J end by 1 base, with 4 bases between. Germline CDR1 SNHLY, CDR2 FYNNEI. This CDR3 is built from 13 residues. The clonotype was recovered from a woman in her thirties with HIV. The chain is built from TRBV2 and TRBJ1-5; D gene uncertain. This specimen consisted of unsorted PBMCs, obtained 1.1 years before starting antiretroviral therapy. Here the CDR3 reads CASSENSNQPQHF. The DNA for the CDR3 is TGTGCCAGCAGTGAGAACAGCAATCAGCCCCAGCATTTT.